This TCR beta chain was observed in a study of cytomegalovirus exposure and HLA in healthy donors. Study-wide results and limits: The study labeled fewer than 200 TCR beta chains cytomegalovirus-associated. Some public TCRs appeared in many individuals, while most sequences were rare. In most subjects, TCR beta sequences reportedly gave accurate predictions of HLA-A and HLA-B alleles.

The CDR3 consists of 21 residues. Trimming shortened V by 2 bases and J by 5 bases, and 34 bases separated the two germline ends. Germline CDR1 is MDHEN and CDR2 is SYDVKM. In the case of this clone: Its antigen is not identified.

PCR primers comprised 60 Vbeta and 13 Jbeta primers. Original processing methods: In a later analysis, of 79 million or so unique beta chains, 9 million to 11 million appeared in at least two donors. Measured with immunoSEQ multiplex PCR; TCRdb has only the in-frame clones, and not every one. That table supplies the V and J calls and clone size; D and trimming were determined from the DNA. Of over 90,000 clones in the sample, approximately 77% were seen once. Sequences were obtained from PBMCs. This chain uses TRBV28 with TRBJ2-7, with D perhaps TRBD1 (6 bases). The clonotype was recovered from a male donor in good health and CMV-seropositive. The CDR3 is CASSLRGSVREGPRWVNEQYF. CDR3 DNA: TGTGCCAGCAGTTTAAGGGGGTCGGTACGTGAGGGTCCCCGGTGGGTAAACGAGCAGTACTTC.